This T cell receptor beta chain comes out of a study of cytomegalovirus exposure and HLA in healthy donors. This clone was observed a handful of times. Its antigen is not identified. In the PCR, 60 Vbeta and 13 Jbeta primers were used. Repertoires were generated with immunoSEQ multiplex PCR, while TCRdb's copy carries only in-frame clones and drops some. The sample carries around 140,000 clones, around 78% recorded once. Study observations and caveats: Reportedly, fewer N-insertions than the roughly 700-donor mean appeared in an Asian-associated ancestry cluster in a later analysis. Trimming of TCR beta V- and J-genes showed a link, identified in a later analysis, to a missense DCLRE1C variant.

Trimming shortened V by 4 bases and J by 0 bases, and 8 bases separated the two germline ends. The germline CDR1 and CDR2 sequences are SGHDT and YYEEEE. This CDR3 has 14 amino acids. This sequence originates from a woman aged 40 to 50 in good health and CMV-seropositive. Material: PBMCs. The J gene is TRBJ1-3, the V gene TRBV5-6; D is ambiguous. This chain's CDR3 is CASSQVVSGNTIYF. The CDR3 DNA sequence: TGTGCCAGCAGCCAGGTGGTCTCTGGAAACACCATATATTTT.